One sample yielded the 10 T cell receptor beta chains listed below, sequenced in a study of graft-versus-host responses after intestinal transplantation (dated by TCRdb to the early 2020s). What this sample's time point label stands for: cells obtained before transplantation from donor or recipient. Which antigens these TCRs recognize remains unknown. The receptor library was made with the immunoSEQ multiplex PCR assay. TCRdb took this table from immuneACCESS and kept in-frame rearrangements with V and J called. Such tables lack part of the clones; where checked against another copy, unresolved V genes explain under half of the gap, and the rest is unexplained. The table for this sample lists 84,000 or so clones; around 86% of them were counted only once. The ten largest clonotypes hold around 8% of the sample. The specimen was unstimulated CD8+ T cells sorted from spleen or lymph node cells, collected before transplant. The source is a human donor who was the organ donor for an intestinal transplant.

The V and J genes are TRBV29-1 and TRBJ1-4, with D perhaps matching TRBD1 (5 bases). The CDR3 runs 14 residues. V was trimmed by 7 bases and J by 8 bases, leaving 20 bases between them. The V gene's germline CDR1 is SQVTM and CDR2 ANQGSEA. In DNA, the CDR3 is TGCAGCGCCGATCCGGGGCTTCGAGGCGAAAAACTGTTTTTT. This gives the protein CSADPGLRGEKLFF.

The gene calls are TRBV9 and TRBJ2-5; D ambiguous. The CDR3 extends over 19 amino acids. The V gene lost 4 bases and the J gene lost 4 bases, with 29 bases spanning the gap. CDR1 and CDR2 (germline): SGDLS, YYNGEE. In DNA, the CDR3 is TGTGCCAGCAGCATCCGCCCCGGTTTTACGCCTGGAGTGCGAGAGACCCAGTACTTC. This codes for CASSIRPGFTPGVRETQYF.

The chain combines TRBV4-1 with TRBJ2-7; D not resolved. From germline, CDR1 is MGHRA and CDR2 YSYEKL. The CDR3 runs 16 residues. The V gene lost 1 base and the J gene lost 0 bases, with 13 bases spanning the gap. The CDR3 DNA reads TGCGCCAGCAGCCAAGCTAGGGCTTTAAGCTCCTACGAGCAGTACTTC. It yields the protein CASSQARALSSYEQYF.

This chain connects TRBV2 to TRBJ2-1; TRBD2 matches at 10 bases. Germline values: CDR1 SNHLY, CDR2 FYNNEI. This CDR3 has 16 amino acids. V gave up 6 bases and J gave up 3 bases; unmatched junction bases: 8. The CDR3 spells CASRPLAGGIYNEQFF. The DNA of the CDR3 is TGTGCCAGCAGACCATTAGCGGGGGGTATCTACAATGAGCAGTTCTTC.

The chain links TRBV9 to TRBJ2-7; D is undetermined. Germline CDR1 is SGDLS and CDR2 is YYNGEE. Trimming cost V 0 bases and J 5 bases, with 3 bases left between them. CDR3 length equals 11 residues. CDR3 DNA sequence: TGTGCCAGCAGCGTAGTCCACGAGCAGTACTTC. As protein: CASSVVHEQYF.

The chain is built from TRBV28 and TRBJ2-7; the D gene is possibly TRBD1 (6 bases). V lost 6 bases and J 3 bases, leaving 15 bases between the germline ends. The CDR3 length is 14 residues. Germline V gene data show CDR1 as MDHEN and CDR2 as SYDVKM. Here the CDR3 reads CASRTTGWIYEQYF. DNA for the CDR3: TGTGCCAGCAGGACGACAGGTTGGATCTACGAGCAGTACTTC.

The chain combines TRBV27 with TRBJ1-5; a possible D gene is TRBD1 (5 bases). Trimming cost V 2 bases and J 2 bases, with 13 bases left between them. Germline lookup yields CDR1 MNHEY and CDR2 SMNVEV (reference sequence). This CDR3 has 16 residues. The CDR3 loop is CASSLKWGFGNQPQHF. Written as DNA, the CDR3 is TGTGCCAGCAGTTTAAAGTGGGGGTTCGGCAATCAGCCCCAGCATTTT.

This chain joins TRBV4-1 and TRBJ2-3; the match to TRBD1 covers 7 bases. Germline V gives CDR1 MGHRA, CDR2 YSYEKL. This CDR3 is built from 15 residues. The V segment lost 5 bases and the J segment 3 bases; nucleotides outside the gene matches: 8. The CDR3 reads CASSYRDRNTDTQYF. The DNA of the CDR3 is TGCGCCAGCAGCTACCGGGACAGAAATACAGATACGCAGTATTTT.

The CDR3 here is CASSLVVNTEAFF. The CDR3 region has the DNA TGTGCCAGCAGCTTGGTCGTGAACACTGAAGCTTTCTTT. The chain couples TRBV5-6 to TRBJ1-1; D remains ambiguous. The germline V gene encodes CDR1 SGHDT and CDR2 YYEEEE. The CDR3 runs 13 residues. Trimming removed 0 bases from V and 0 bases from J, with 3 bases in between.

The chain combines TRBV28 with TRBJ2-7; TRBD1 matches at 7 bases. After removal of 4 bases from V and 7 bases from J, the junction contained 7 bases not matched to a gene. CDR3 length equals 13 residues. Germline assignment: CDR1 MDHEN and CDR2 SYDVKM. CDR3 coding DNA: TGTGCCAGCAGTTGGGGACAGAGTGGAGAGCAGTACTTC. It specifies CASSWGQSGEQYF.